These 12 T cell receptor beta chains were sequenced from one sample in a study of Ad26.COV2.S vaccination and SARS-CoV-2 variants. The method was immunoSEQ multiplex PCR; TCRdb's version includes in-frame clones alone and lacks a portion of them. The sample yields about 680,000 clones, roughly nine tenths seen once. Noted treatment: about 20 received Ad26.COV2.S at low or high dose, single or two shots; several received placebo; per-sample allocation not given. Sampling happened 63 days after the first vaccine or placebo injection. Sample: peripheral blood, taken in a trial of Ad26.COV2.S vaccine versus placebo. The receptor source for this set is a person aged 18 to 59 who received the Ad26.COV2.S COVID-19 vaccine or a placebo.

This clone came up once. The chain combines TRBV3-1 (or the pseudogene TRBV3-2) with TRBJ2-5; 12 bases are shared with TRBD2. In germline, CDR1 is LGHDT, CDR2 YNNKEL (reference sequence). The J segment lost 3 bases and the V segment lost 1 base, leaving 3 bases of the junction unmatched. CDR3 length: 16 amino acids. The CDR3 spells CASSQGLAGGEETQYF. DNA for the CDR3: TGTGCCAGCAGCCAAGGTCTAGCGGGAGGGGAAGAGACCCAGTACTTC.

The chain is built from TRBV29-1 and TRBJ2-7, with TRBD1 as a possible D gene (5 bases). V lost 1 base, J lost 3 bases, and 10 bases lay in between. Germline loops: CDR1 SQVTM, CDR2 ANQGSEA. The CDR3 length is 13 residues. CDR3 sequence: CSVEAGQGYEQYF. DNA of the CDR3: TGCAGCGTTGAAGCCGGACAAGGCTACGAGCAGTACTTC.

The chain combines TRBV3-1 (or the pseudogene TRBV3-2) with TRBJ2-7; the match to TRBD2 covers 10 bases. The J segment lost 5 bases and the V segment lost 4 bases, leaving 14 bases of the junction unmatched. CDR3 length equals 17 residues. CDR1 is LGHDT, CDR2 YNNKEL, per germline (reference sequence). CDR3 region: CASSLFALAGETHEQYF. The DNA of the CDR3 is TGTGCCAGCAGCCTCTTCGCGCTAGCGGGGGAGACCCACGAGCAGTACTTC.

This clone was detected once. This sample also contains other DNA sequences that code for the same CDR3. The chain has TRBV18 and TRBJ2-7; a weak D match, TRBD2 (5 bases). Germline V gene data show CDR1 as KGHSH and CDR2 as LQKENI. There are 15 residues in the CDR3. The V end lost 6 bases, the J end lost 0 bases, and 15 bases lay between the germline ends. CDR3 residues: CASSPSEGRSYEQYF. For the CDR3, the DNA is TGTGCCAGCTCGCCAAGCGAGGGCCGCTCCTACGAGCAGTACTTC. The full variable domain, in which reference TRBV18 and TRBJ2-7 provide the parts outside the CDR3, is NAGVMQNPRHLVRRRGQEARLRCSPMKGHSHVYWYRQLPEEGLKFMVYLQKENIIDESGMPKERFSAEFPKEGPSILRIQQVVRGDSAAYFCASSPSEGRSYEQYFGPGTRLTVT.

The chain joins TRBV21-1 to TRBJ2-4. TRBV21-1 is described as a pseudogene. The CDR3 has 16 residues. The CDR3 bases are TGTGCCAGCACCACAAAGGAAAGGGCCCTGTCGTATTGGGAGTACTTC. Its translation: CASTTKERALSYWEYF.

This sequence joins TRBV6-5 and TRBJ2-5; TRBD1 agrees at 7 bases. The trim removed 7 bases at V and 5 bases at J, leaving 13 bases unmatched. Germline V gene sequence: CDR1 MNHEY, CDR2 SVGAGI. CDR3 length: 15 residues. CDR3 coding DNA: TGTGCCAGCACCGAGGGGACAGTCCGATGGGAGACCCAGTACTTC. Translated, it gives CASTEGTVRWETQYF.

The chain combines TRBV9 with TRBJ1-2; D is ambiguous. Germline CDR1 and CDR2: SGDLS and YYNGEE. The CDR3 extends over 15 amino acids. V was trimmed by 4 bases and J by 3 bases, leaving 16 bases between them. The CDR3 protein is CASSPRSGQHYGYTF. The CDR3 nucleotides are TGTGCCAGCAGCCCAAGGTCGGGCCAGCACTATGGCTACACCTTC.

The V call is TRBV10-1, the J call TRBJ2-2, with D perhaps matching TRBD1 (6 bases). The CDR3 is 16 residues long. Trimming removed 2 bases at V and 9 bases at J, with 19 bases between. The V gene's germline CDR1 is WNHNN and CDR2 SYGVQD (reference sequence). The CDR3 loop is CASSEVKGQGNRELFF. For the CDR3, the DNA is TGCGCCAGCAGTGAGGTCAAGGGGCAGGGGAACCGGGAGCTGTTTTTT.

The chain uses TRBV7-2 and TRBJ1-4; tentative D call: TRBD1 (6 bases). Looked up from germline, CDR1 is SGHTA and CDR2 is FQGNSA. Trimming stripped 5 bases from V and 3 bases from J, with 13 bases between. The CDR3 runs to 15 residues. This chain's CDR3 is CASSRRTAANEKLFF. In nucleotides, the CDR3 is TGTGCCAGCAGCCGGAGGACAGCTGCTAATGAAAAACTGTTTTTT.

The rearrangement joins TRBV30 to TRBJ2-7, with 7 bases fitting TRBD1. Germline assignment: CDR1 GTSNPN and CDR2 SVGIG (reference sequence). CDR3 size: 13 residues. V was clipped by 0 bases and J by 3 bases; unmatched bases: 2. DNA of the CDR3: TGTGCCTGGAGTGTGACAGGGCTCTACGAGCAGTACTTC. This translates into CAWSVTGLYEQYF.

The chain is built from TRBV12-3 or TRBV12-4 and TRBJ2-7; no firm D call. The V end lost 7 bases, the J end lost 0 bases, and 10 bases lay between the germline ends. The CDR3 runs to 13 residues. CDR3 coding DNA: TGTGCCAGCACCGACTTGCACTCCTACGAGCAGTACTTC. Translation gives CASTDLHSYEQYF.

V is TRBV18 and J is TRBJ1-3; TRBD1 is a possible D gene (6 bases). The V gene lost 3 bases and the J gene lost 2 bases, with 14 bases spanning the gap. Germline CDR1 KGHSH, CDR2 LQKENI. The CDR3 runs to 16 residues. DNA of the CDR3: TGTGCCAGCTCACCGACACAGGGTTCCACTGGAAACACCATATATTTT. The encoded protein is CASSPTQGSTGNTIYF. Full variable domain (outside the CDR3, taken from reference TRBV18 and TRBJ1-3): NAGVMQNPRHLVRRRGQEARLRCSPMKGHSHVYWYRQLPEEGLKFMVYLQKENIIDESGMPKERFSAEFPKEGPSILRIQQVVRGDSAAYFCASSPTQGSTGNTIYFGEGSWLTVV.